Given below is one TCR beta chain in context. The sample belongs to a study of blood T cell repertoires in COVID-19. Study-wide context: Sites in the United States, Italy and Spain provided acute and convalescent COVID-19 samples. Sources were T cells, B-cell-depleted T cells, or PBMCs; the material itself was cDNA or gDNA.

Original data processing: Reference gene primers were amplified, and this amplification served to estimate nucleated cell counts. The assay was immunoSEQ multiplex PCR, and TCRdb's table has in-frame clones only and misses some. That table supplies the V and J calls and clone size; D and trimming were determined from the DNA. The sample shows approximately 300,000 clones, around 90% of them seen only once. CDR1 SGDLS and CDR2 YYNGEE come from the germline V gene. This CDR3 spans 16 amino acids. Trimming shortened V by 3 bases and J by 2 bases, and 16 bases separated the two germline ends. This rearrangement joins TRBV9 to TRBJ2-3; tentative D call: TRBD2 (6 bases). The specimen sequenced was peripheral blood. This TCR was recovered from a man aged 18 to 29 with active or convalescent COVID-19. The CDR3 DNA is TGTGCCAGCAGCGCCCTGGGAGTGGACTACACAGATACGCAGTATTTT. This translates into CASSALGVDYTDTQYF.